The 22 T cell receptor beta chains listed next were all sequenced from one sample in a study of T cell repertoires in cytomegalovirus infection. These TCRs are of unknown antigen specificity. Via MiXCR, TCRdb re-called the reads, giving one row per CDR3 protein. The sample has around 770,000 distinct CDR3 sequences, 25% to 35% seen once. Material: cultured CD8+ T cells from PBMCs, obtained from culture after CMV antigen stimulation. These receptors all stem from a human donor in good health (CMV status not recorded). Some clones in this sample may be carry-over from other donors' samples.

This chain joins TRBV6-5 and TRBJ1-2, with 8 positions matching TRBD1. This CDR3 is built from 17 residues. Germline CDR1 is MNHEY and CDR2 is SVGAGI. The ends lost 0 bases at V and 4 bases at J; junction bases unmatched: 10. The CDR3, as DNA: TGTGCCAGCAGTTACTCGAGGCAGGGGGCGACCCTCTATGGCTACACCTTC. Its protein is CASSYSRQGATLYGYTF.

The V gene is TRBV27, the J gene TRBJ2-1; D possibly matches TRBD1 or TRBD2 (5 bases each). Per germline, CDR1 MNHEY and CDR2 SMNVEV (reference sequence). This CDR3 comprises 14 residues. V dropped 3 bases and J dropped 2 bases, with 8 bases sitting between them. Written as DNA, the CDR3 is TGTGCCAGCAGTTTGGGGGACGCCTACAATGAGCAGTTCTTC. Amino acid sequence: CASSLGDAYNEQFF.

This clonotype was observed a single time. This sequence joins TRBV9 and TRBJ2-5; 7 bases fit TRBD1. V shed 4 bases, J shed 5 bases, and the junction held 14 bases outside the gene matches. This CDR3 is built from 16 residues. The germline V gene has CDR1 SGDLS and CDR2 YYNGEE. The CDR3 is CASSIQTGSEMETQYF. The CDR3 DNA is TGTGCCAGCAGCATCCAGACAGGGTCGGAGATGGAGACCCAGTACTTC.

The CDR3 is CASSPSTNEQFF. For the CDR3, the DNA is TGTGCCAGCAGTCCAAGCACCAATGAGCAGTTCTTC. V usage is TRBV9 and J usage is TRBJ2-1; D unclear. CDR1 and CDR2 from the germline V gene are SGDLS and YYNGEE. Deletions cut 5 bases from V and 6 bases from J, with 9 bases between. CDR3 length equals 12 residues.

This clonotype was counted only a few times. The V call is TRBV5-1, the J call TRBJ2-2; D is unresolved. Germline V gives CDR1 SGHRS, CDR2 YFSETQ. The ends were cut back, 5 bases at V and 3 bases at J, with 8 bases in the middle. The CDR3 sequence is 13 residues long. CDR3: CASRGNHTGELFF. CDR3 coding DNA: TGCGCCAGCAGGGGCAACCACACCGGGGAGCTGTTTTTT.

The chain recombines TRBV7-8 with TRBJ2-1; TRBD2 aligns across 11 bases. Unmatched junction bases numbered 5, after V lost 1 base and J lost 6 bases. CDR1 is SGHVS, CDR2 FQNEAQ, per germline. The CDR3 totals 16 residues. This CDR3 reads CASSLELAGGSNEQFF. The CDR3, as DNA: TGTGCCAGCAGCTTAGAGCTAGCGGGGGGCTCCAATGAGCAGTTCTTC.

This rearrangement joins TRBV11-3 to TRBJ2-7; a weak D match, TRBD1 (6 bases). Per germline, CDR1 SGHNT and CDR2 YENEEA. The V gene lost 3 bases and the J gene lost 2 bases, with 11 bases spanning the gap. The CDR3 loop spans 14 amino acids. The CDR3: CASSFRQVAYEQYV. The CDR3 DNA is TGTGCCAGCAGCTTCAGACAGGTGGCCTACGAGCAGTACGTC.

This clonotype was seen repeatedly, ten times or more. The chain uses TRBV12-3 or TRBV12-4 and TRBJ2-5; TRBD1 agrees at 9 bases. There are 13 residues in the CDR3. V gave up 4 bases and J gave up 5 bases; unmatched junction bases: 2. CDR3 region: CASSSGTGETQYF. The CDR3 DNA is TGTGCCAGCAGTTCCGGGACAGGGGAGACCCAGTACTTC.

The chain is built from TRBV6-8 and TRBJ2-3; perhaps D is TRBD1 or TRBD2 (5 bases each). From germline, CDR1 is MNHGY and CDR2 SAAAGT. Trimming stripped 5 bases from V and 0 bases from J, with 12 bases between. This CDR3 comprises 15 residues. DNA for the CDR3: TGTGCCAGCAGTCTCCTCTGGGACAGCACAGATACGCAGTATTTT. It specifies CASSLLWDSTDTQYF.

The J gene is TRBJ1-1, the V gene TRBV29-1; D might be TRBD1 (6 bases). Trimming took off 1 base at V and 0 bases at J, with 21 bases between the two ends. CDR1 is SQVTM and CDR2 is ANQGSEA in the germline V gene. This CDR3 contains 18 residues. The CDR3: CSVEVGTGKSPMNTEAFF. The CDR3 DNA is TGCAGCGTTGAAGTGGGAACAGGGAAAAGTCCTATGAACACTGAAGCTTTCTTT. The full variable domain, its missing parts supplied by reference TRBV29-1 and TRBJ1-1, is SAVISQKPSRDICQRGTSLTIQCQVDSQVTMMFWYRQQPGQSLTLIATANQGSEATYESGFVIDKFPISRPNLTFSTLTVSNMSPEDSSIYLCSVEVGTGKSPMNTEAFFGQGTRLTVV.

The chain combines TRBV4-1 with TRBJ2-1; D is possibly TRBD2 (5 bases). Germline values: CDR1 MGHRA, CDR2 YSYEKL. V was clipped by 0 bases and J by 6 bases, with 6 bases between them. The CDR3 sequence is 13 residues long. The CDR3, as DNA: TGCGCCAGCAGCCAAGACGCGGGCAATGAGCAGTTCTTC. Translation gives CASSQDAGNEQFF.

J is TRBJ2-3 and V is TRBV7-2; D is unresolved. The germline V gene has CDR1 SGHTA and CDR2 FQGNSA. Trimming pared 5 bases from V and 7 bases from J, leaving 19 bases between. The CDR3 has 15 residues. CDR3 sequence (DNA): TGTGCCAGCAGCCTGGGGTCTAGTCGGGTGAATACGCAGTATTTT. This codes for CASSLGSSRVNTQYF. The variable domain in full, with the rest retrieved from reference TRBV7-2 and TRBJ2-3, is GAGVSQSPSNKVTEKGKDVELRCDPISGHTALYWYRQSLGQGLEFLIYFQGNSAPDKSGLPSDRFSAERTGGSVSTLTIQRTQQEDSAVYLCASSLGSSRVNTQYFGPGTRLTVL.

As concerns this clonotype: Germline and junction disagree at one end, which may indicate a read error. The rearrangement joins TRBV5-3 to TRBJ2-7; 7 nucleotides agree with TRBD2. TRBV5-3 is labeled an ORF, and its function is uncertain. CDR3 length equals 15 residues. The CDR3 DNA reads TGTGCCAGCAGCTTAAGGCTAGCGGCCTCCTACGAGCAGTACTTC. Amino acid sequence: CASSLRLAASYEQYF.

The genes are TRBV2 and TRBJ1-2; D not certain. The V and J ends lost 3 bases and 0 bases respectively, with 5 bases between them. Germline lookup yields CDR1 SNHLY and CDR2 FYNNEI. The length of the CDR3 is 13 residues. The DNA for the CDR3 is TGTGCCAGCAGTGACTACACTAACTATGGCTACACCTTC. This translates into CASSDYTNYGYTF.

The sample holds a few counts of this clonotype. The CDR3 DNA sequence: TGCAGTGCTCCGTGGAGTAGCGGGGACAAAAACATTCAGTACTTC. Translating it yields CSAPWSSGDKNIQYF. The J gene is TRBJ2-4, the V gene TRBV20-1; 8 bases agree with TRBD2. The CDR3 loop spans 15 amino acids. V lost 5 bases and J lost 3; bases outside the gene matches: 9. The germline CDR1 and CDR2 sequences are DFQATT and SNEGSKA (reference sequence).

This clonotype was seen more than once but under ten times. The gene calls are TRBV5-1 and TRBJ1-1; D might be TRBD1 (6 bases). Germline V gene data show CDR1 as SGHRS and CDR2 as YFSETQ. CDR3 length equals 16 residues. Trimming removed 5 bases from V and 0 bases from J, with 17 bases in between. The CDR3 DNA sequence: TGCGCCAGCAGTAGAGGGGGGCCGTTCATGAACACTGAAGCTTTCTTT. As protein: CASSRGGPFMNTEAFF.

This chain joins TRBV29-1 and TRBJ1-2; D gene uncertain. The CDR3 loop spans 12 amino acids. Germline CDR1 SQVTM, CDR2 ANQGSEA. The V and J ends lost 4 bases and 4 bases respectively, with 10 bases between them. The DNA of the CDR3 is TGCAGCGTTGGAAGAGGCCCCTATGGCTACACCTTC. It translates to CSVGRGPYGYTF.

This clonotype has only a few counts. The chain joins TRBV12-5 to TRBJ2-7, with a weak D call TRBD2 (5 bases). CDR1 is LGHNT and CDR2 is FRNRAP in the germline V gene. The CDR3 sequence is 18 residues long. Trimming left V 3 bases short and J 4 bases short, with 25 bases between. The DNA for the CDR3 is TGTGCTAGTGGTTTTAACCCCGGAGAGGGCTTAATCTGGTACGAGCAGTACTTC. Translating it yields CASGFNPGEGLIWYEQYF.

The chain is built from TRBV27 and TRBJ2-7; D ambiguous. CDR1 MNHEY and CDR2 SMNVEV come from the germline V gene (reference sequence). The length of the CDR3 is 13 residues. Trimming stripped 0 bases from V and 7 bases from J, with 10 bases between. The CDR3 DNA sequence: TGTGCCAGCAGTTTATCACCCAGAGGAGAGCAGTACTTC. It specifies CASSLSPRGEQYF.

This clonotype was seen a handful of times. V and J are TRBV10-2 and TRBJ2-7; TRBD1 matches at 9 bases. V lost 6 bases and J lost 2; bases outside the gene matches: 5. The length of the CDR3 is 14 residues. Per the germline V gene, CDR1 is WSHSY and CDR2 is SAAADI. CDR3 sequence (DNA): TGCGCCAGCAGGGGGACAGGGCCACCCTACGAGCAGTACTTC. Encoded protein: CASRGTGPPYEQYF.

This chain connects TRBV6-5 to TRBJ2-7, with a tentative D call TRBD1 (5 bases). Between the trimmed V and J ends, which lost 6 bases and 5 bases, there was a span of 14 bases. The CDR3 runs 13 residues. CDR1 MNHEY and CDR2 SVGAGI come from the germline V gene. The CDR3 here is CASSPDIQDEQYF. CDR3 bases: TGTGCCAGCAGCCCGGACATTCAGGACGAGCAGTACTTC.

CDR3 sequence reads: CASSEWGGLAQSTDTQYF. The DNA for the CDR3 is TGTGCCAGCAGTGAATGGGGGGGACTAGCGCAGAGCACAGATACGCAGTATTTT. The chain combines TRBV25-1 with TRBJ2-3; 10 bases match TRBD2. V was pared by 1 base and J by 0 bases, with 7 bases of the junction left unmatched. This CDR3 is 18 amino acids long. Germline V lookup: CDR1 MGHDK, CDR2 SYGVNS.